Shown below are 20 T cell receptor beta chains from a single sample sequenced in a study of T cells after yellow fever vaccination. One entry per CDR3 protein, called by TCRdb with MiXCR from the 5' RACE reads. The data hold 620,000 or so distinct CDR3 sequences, with roughly an eighth observed a single time. Sequencing used PBMCs, obtained on the day of the yellow fever booster vaccination. These receptor sequences come from a man younger than 40 who received the YFV17D yellow fever vaccine.

This clonotype was seen repeatedly, ten times or more. The V and J genes are TRBV7-6 and TRBJ2-5; D ambiguous. The CDR3 extends over 13 amino acids. In germline, CDR1 is SGHVS, CDR2 FNYEAQ. Trimming shortened V by 3 bases and J by 6 bases, and 11 bases separated the two germline ends. CDR3 region: CASSLGTWQTQYF. The CDR3 DNA reads TGTGCCAGCAGCTTGGGTACCTGGCAGACCCAGTACTTC. The whole variable domain, remainder taken from reference TRBV7-6 and TRBJ2-5, is GAGVSQSPRYKVTKRGQDVALRCDPISGHVSLYWYRQALGQGPEFLTYFNYEAQQDKSGLPNDRFSAERPEGSISTLTIQRTEQRDSAMYRCASSLGTWQTQYFGPGTRLLVL.

This clonotype was picked up a small number of times. This sequence joins TRBV9 and TRBJ2-4; 9 bases line up with TRBD1. The V gene end was trimmed by 0 bases and the J gene end by 1 base; junction bases not matched to a gene: 2. Germline CDR1 is SGDLS and CDR2 is YYNGEE. This CDR3 has 16 residues. The CDR3 bases are TGTGCCAGCAGCGTAGGGACAGGGGTTGCCAAAAACATTCAGTACTTC. Residues: CASSVGTGVAKNIQYF. Variable domain in full (rest from reference TRBV9 and TRBJ2-4): DSGVTQTPKHLITATGQRVTLRCSPRSGDLSVYWYQQSLDQGLQFLIQYYNGEERAKGNILERFSAQQFPDLHSELNLSSLELGDSALYFCASSVGTGVAKNIQYFGAGTRLSVL.

The chain has TRBV28 and TRBJ2-1, with D tentatively TRBD2 (5 bases). The CDR3 length is 16 residues. Trimming removed 4 bases at V and 1 base at J, with 14 bases between. Germline values: CDR1 MDHEN, CDR2 SYDVKM. The CDR3 DNA is TGTGCCAGCAGTTCCGCTCTATTAGCGTCCTACAATGAGCAGTTCTTC. Its protein product is CASSSALLASYNEQFF.

This clonotype was seen a handful of times. The CDR3 DNA follows: TGTGCCAGCAGTACAGGGCCCGGTGGGGATACGCAGTATTTT. It yields the protein CASSTGPGGDTQYF. The V gene is TRBV27, the J gene TRBJ2-3, with D possibly TRBD1 on 6 matching bases. The V end lost 5 bases, the J end lost 6 bases, and 15 bases lay between the germline ends. CDR1 is MNHEY and CDR2 is SMNVEV in the germline V gene (reference sequence). This CDR3 has 14 amino acids.

V and J are TRBV18 and TRBJ2-3; D ambiguous. With 0 bases removed from V and 4 bases from J, the gap between germline ends came to 8 bases. There are 14 residues in the CDR3. Germline CDR1 and CDR2: KGHSH and LQKENI. The CDR3, as DNA: TGTGCCAGCTCACCACCTTCTCGGCCAGATACGCAGTATTTT. Translating it yields CASSPPSRPDTQYF.

This CDR3 is CSARDKAVHSYEQYF. The CDR3 nucleotides read TGCAGTGCTAGAGATAAAGCGGTCCACTCCTACGAGCAGTACTTC. V gene TRBV20-1 combines with J gene TRBJ2-7; TRBD2 might be the D (5 bases). The germline gives CDR1 DFQATT, CDR2 SNEGSKA (reference sequence). The germline V and J ends were trimmed by 0 bases and 0 bases, with 12 bases remaining between them. The CDR3 length is 15 residues.

The V call is TRBV2, the J call TRBJ2-7; D remains unclear. Germline-derived CDR1 and CDR2 are SNHLY and FYNNEI. V lost 10 bases and J lost 7, with 20 bases in between. CDR3 size: 13 residues. The CDR3 DNA reads TGTGCCACCGGTTCAAGGAGAGATGCAGAGCAGTACTTC. It encodes CATGSRRDAEQYF. The full variable domain, completed using reference TRBV2 and TRBJ2-7, is EPEVTQTPSHQVTQMGQEVILRCVPISNHLYFYWYRQILGQKVEFLVSFYNNEISEKSEIFDDQFSVERPDGSNFTLKIRSTKLEDSAMYFCATGSRRDAEQYFGPGTRLTVT.

The J gene is TRBJ2-1, the V gene TRBV6-1, with D perhaps TRBD1 (5 bases). V was cut by 6 bases and J by 0 bases, with 12 bases left in between. The CDR3 is 15 amino acids. The germline V gene has CDR1 MNHNS and CDR2 SASEGT. The CDR3 coding sequence is TGTGCCAGCAGCCCGGACATAGGCTCCTACAATGAGCAGTTCTTC. It yields the protein CASSPDIGSYNEQFF.

This clonotype was observed a few times. The genes are TRBV20-1 and TRBJ2-7; TRBD1 is a possible D gene (6 bases). The CDR3 is made up of 12 amino acids. Looked up from germline, CDR1 is DFQATT and CDR2 is SNEGSKA (reference sequence). V was shortened by 6 bases and J by 0 bases, with 9 bases between the two germline ends. The chain's CDR3 is CSAKQGSYEQYF. CDR3 nucleotide sequence: TGCAGTGCCAAACAGGGCTCCTACGAGCAGTACTTC.

This clonotype was detected a few times. The rearrangement joins TRBV23-1 to TRBJ2-3; D is unresolved. TRBV23-1 is an ORF, and what it does is uncertain. The CDR3 sequence is 15 residues long. V lost 1 base, J lost 2 bases, and 10 bases lay in between. The CDR3: CASSQCGADTDTQYF. The CDR3 DNA sequence: TGCGCCAGCAGTCAATGCGGAGCTGACACAGATACGCAGTATTTT.

In its sample, this clonotype was seen a few times. The CDR3 nucleotides are TGTGCCACCAGCCTGAGGGGGGGTGCTGAGACCCAGTACTTC. Translation: CATSLRGGAETQYF. The chain joins TRBV15 to TRBJ2-5; maybe TRBD2 (7 bases). The CDR3 spans 14 residues. The V end was cut by 5 bases, the J end by 5 bases, with 15 bases between. The germline V gene has CDR1 LNHNV and CDR2 YYDKDF (reference sequence).

V usage is TRBV3-1 and J usage is TRBJ1-1; TRBD1 aligns across 8 bases. The CDR3 covers 14 residues. CDR1 LGHDT and CDR2 YNNKEL come from the germline V gene (reference sequence). Unmatched junction bases numbered 10, after V lost 4 bases and J lost 9 bases. CDR3 bases: TGTGCCAGCAGCCTAACAGGGGGGTACCCAAAAGCTTTCTTT. It codes for CASSLTGGYPKAFF.

The sample holds a few counts of this clonotype. The genes are TRBV5-5 and TRBJ1-3; no clear D. CDR3 length: 15 amino acids. V was clipped by 1 base and J by 2 bases, with 10 bases between them. In germline, CDR1 is SGHKS, CDR2 YYEKEE (reference sequence). As DNA, the CDR3 is TGTGCCAGCAGCTTGTCGTGGGTGGCTGGAAACACCATATATTTT. Protein sequence: CASSLSWVAGNTIYF. Based on the CDR3 plus reference TRBV5-5 and TRBJ1-3, the full variable domain is DAGVTQSPTHLIKTRGQQVTLRCSPISGHKSVSWYQQVLGQGPQFIFQYYEKEERGRGNFPDRFSARQFPNYSSELNVNALLLGDSALYLCASSLSWVAGNTIYFGEGSWLTVV.

This clonotype was found a few times. The rearrangement joins TRBV7-9 to TRBJ2-5; 8 bases line up with TRBD1. This CDR3 comprises 15 residues. Germline loops: CDR1 SEHNR, CDR2 FQNEAQ (reference sequence). V shed 3 bases, J shed 2 bases, and the junction held 5 bases outside the gene matches. CDR3 region: CASSLSGTGQETQYF. The DNA for the CDR3 is TGTGCCAGCAGCTTGTCCGGGACAGGACAAGAGACCCAGTACTTC.

J is TRBJ1-2 and V is TRBV12-3 or TRBV12-4; TRBD1 matches at 10 bases. The J segment lost 6 bases and the V segment lost 5 bases, leaving 6 bases of the junction unmatched. CDR3 length: 14 amino acids. CDR3: CASSRWDRGNGYTF. CDR3 DNA: TGTGCCAGCAGTCGATGGGACAGGGGCAATGGCTACACCTTC.

This chain uses TRBV10-2 with TRBJ2-7, with 9 bases fitting TRBD1. The CDR3 has 15 residues. The germline V gene encodes CDR1 WSHSY and CDR2 SAAADI. V dropped 3 bases and J dropped 5; count of bases not matched to a gene: 8. DNA of the CDR3: TGCGCCAGCAGTGATCCAGGGACAGGGCCCAACGAGCAGTACTTC. Protein sequence: CASSDPGTGPNEQYF.

This clonotype was found a few times. CDR3 DNA: TGTGCCAGCAGACCAGTAGCTGGGACTAACACAGATACGCAGTATTTT. Translation gives CASRPVAGTNTDTQYF. The V gene is TRBV14, the J gene TRBJ2-3; 7 positions match TRBD2. Germline CDR1 reads SGHDN; CDR2 reads FVKESK. CDR3 length: 16 residues. V dropped 6 bases and J dropped 2; count of bases not matched to a gene: 11.

This chain links TRBV7-2 with TRBJ2-1, with TRBD2 matching 14 bases. This CDR3 contains 16 residues. Trimming cost V 5 bases and J 8 bases; bases outside gene matches: 8. Germline CDR1 reads SGHTA; CDR2 reads FQGNSA. The CDR3 DNA reads TGTGCCAGCAGCCCTTCAGGGACTAGCGGGAGTCATGAGCAGTTCTTC. Protein: CASSPSGTSGSHEQFF.

The table lists this clonotype with many counts. The V gene is TRBV28, the J gene TRBJ2-7; D might be TRBD1 (5 bases). Germline loops: CDR1 MDHEN, CDR2 SYDVKM. V lost 2 bases to trimming and J lost 0 bases, with 5 bases between them. This CDR3 comprises 13 residues. CDR3 sequence (DNA): TGTGCCAGCAGTTTAGGGGCCTCCTACGAGCAGTACTTC. It is translated as CASSLGASYEQYF.

The chain is built from TRBV29-1 and TRBJ2-5; possibly TRBD1 for D (5 bases). Trimming shortened V by 5 bases and J by 2 bases, and 12 bases separated the two germline ends. Looked up from germline, CDR1 is SQVTM and CDR2 is ANQGSEA. The CDR3 totals 13 residues. The CDR3 DNA reads TGCAGCGTTATTAGACAGAGACAAGAGACCCAGTACTTC. It specifies CSVIRQRQETQYF.